A single sample is the source of the 14 T cell receptor beta chains below, sequenced in a study of cytotoxic CD8 clonotypes in ibrutinib-treated CLL (dated by TCRdb to about 2021). Library prep was done by the immunoSEQ multiplex PCR assay. The table comes from immuneACCESS by way of TCRdb, which keeps in-frame sequences with V and J called. Part of the clones is missing from these tables; in studies checked, under half for an unresolved V gene and the rest for unknown reasons. The sample data list approximately 42,000 clones, and roughly three quarters of these were observed just once. The top ten clones comprise approximately 13% of the sample. The sample's time point label, decoded: about a year on ibrutinib. Sequenced here: PBMCs, sampled after 12 months of ibrutinib treatment. The source of these receptors is a human donor with chronic lymphocytic leukemia.

The rearrangement uses TRBV7-2 and TRBJ2-7, with unresolved D. Trimming took 4 bases from V and 4 from J, leaving 5 bases between them. The CDR3 has 11 residues. The germline CDR1 and CDR2 sequences are SGHTA and FQGNSA. CDR3 sequence: CASSSLYEQYF. The CDR3 bases are TGTGCCAGCAGCTCCCTTTACGAGCAGTACTTC.

J is TRBJ2-7 and V is TRBV15, with 7 bases that match TRBD1. The CDR3 runs to 14 residues. The J segment lost 0 bases and the V segment lost 3 bases, leaving 2 bases of the junction unmatched. Germline V gene sequence: CDR1 LNHNV, CDR2 YYDKDF (reference sequence). The CDR3 nucleotides are TGTGCCACCAGCAGCCGGGACAGCTCCTACGAGCAGTACTTC. This codes for CATSSRDSSYEQYF.

V gene TRBV27 combines with J gene TRBJ2-2, with D hard to call. The CDR3 extends over 13 amino acids. With 3 bases removed from V and 8 bases from J, the gap between germline ends came to 10 bases. Germline V gene data show CDR1 as MNHEY and CDR2 as SMNVEV (reference sequence). CDR3 nucleotides: TGTGCCAGCAGTTTGACTGCCACTGGGGAGCTGTTTTTT. Translation gives CASSLTATGELFF.

The chain uses TRBV6-4 and TRBJ2-1, with TRBD2 matching over 11 bases. V shed 4 bases and J 3 bases; nucleotides not matched to a gene: 2. Germline-derived CDR1 and CDR2 are MRHNA and SNTAGT. The CDR3 spans 15 residues. The CDR3 spells CASSAGTSGYNEQFF. CDR3 coding DNA: TGTGCCAGCAGTGCCGGGACTAGCGGCTACAATGAGCAGTTCTTC.

The gene calls are TRBV11-2 and TRBJ2-2; the match to TRBD2 covers 10 bases. V shed 1 base and J 5 bases; nucleotides not matched to a gene: 4. Looked up from germline, CDR1 is SGHAT and CDR2 is FQNNGV. The CDR3 length is 16 residues. The CDR3 sequence is CASSLGSLAGTGELFF. The CDR3 DNA reads as TGTGCCAGCAGCTTAGGTTCACTAGCGGGGACCGGGGAGCTGTTTTTT.

A single count supports this clone. The V and J genes are TRBV29-1 and TRBJ2-5, with TRBD2 identical over 8 bases. This CDR3 comprises 12 residues. Per germline, CDR1 SQVTM and CDR2 ANQGSEA. Trimming removed 8 bases from V and 2 bases from J; junction bases left unmatched: 4. Here the CDR3 DNA reads TGCAGCACCGGGAGGGGGCAAGAGACCCAGTACTTC. Amino acids: CSTGRGQETQYF.

The V and J genes are TRBV14 and TRBJ2-1; D is uncertain. The length of the CDR3 is 14 residues. Per germline, CDR1 SGHDN and CDR2 FVKESK. V was trimmed by 5 bases and J by 6 bases, leaving 14 bases between them. The CDR3 nucleotides read TGTGCCAGCAGCTCCCGGAGAGGCGGCAATGAGCAGTTCTTC. Amino acids: CASSSRRGGNEQFF.

This clone was found once. The chain carries TRBV6-4 and TRBJ2-1; 10 bases are shared with TRBD2. The germline V gene encodes CDR1 MRHNA and CDR2 SNTAGT. Trimming removed 4 bases from V and 9 bases from J; junction bases left unmatched: 12. The CDR3 consists of 16 residues. The CDR3 protein is CASSGGETSGSGEQFF. Here the CDR3 DNA reads TGTGCCAGCAGTGGGGGGGAGACTAGCGGGTCGGGTGAGCAGTTCTTC.

V and J are TRBV28 and TRBJ1-2; 9 nucleotides match TRBD1. V lost 5 bases and J lost 2; bases outside the gene matches: 6. Germline assignment: CDR1 MDHEN and CDR2 SYDVKM. The CDR3 sequence is 15 residues long. The CDR3 here is CASSRPGQGNYGYTF. The CDR3 coding sequence is TGTGCCAGCAGTAGACCGGGACAGGGAAACTATGGCTACACCTTC.

This clone came up once. V is TRBV10-3 and J is TRBJ1-1; D remains ambiguous. The length of the CDR3 is 13 residues. Germline V gives CDR1 ENHRY, CDR2 SYGVKD. V was clipped by 3 bases and J by 5 bases, with 10 bases between them. CDR3 nucleotides: TGTGCCATCAGTGATGCCGGTGGGACTGAAGCTTTCTTT. It translates to CAISDAGGTEAFF.

J is TRBJ2-3 and V is TRBV13; TRBD2 might be the D (5 bases). Germline-derived CDR1 and CDR2 are PRHDT and FYEKMQ (reference sequence). This CDR3 spans 16 amino acids. Trimming removed 2 bases from V and 6 bases from J, with 18 bases in between. Here the CDR3 DNA reads TGTGCCAGCAGCTTACGGTGGGAGCCGGTTGGGGATACGCAGTATTTT. Amino acids: CASSLRWEPVGDTQYF.

The chain uses TRBV28 and TRBJ2-1; D uncertain. The ends were cut back, 3 bases at V and 12 bases at J, with 24 bases in the middle. The CDR3 runs to 16 residues. CDR1 and CDR2 (germline): MDHEN, SYDVKM. The CDR3 sequence is CASSFVGPSSRSVQFF. The CDR3 DNA is TGTGCCAGCAGTTTCGTCGGGCCTAGTTCTCGTTCGGTGCAGTTCTTC. The full variable domain, completed using reference TRBV28 and TRBJ2-1, is DVKVTQSSRYLVKRTGEKVFLECVQDMDHENMFWYRQDPGLGLRLIYFSYDVKMKEKGDIPEGYSVSREKKERFSLILESASTNQTSMYLCASSFVGPSSRSVQFFGPGTRLTVL.

This clone was observed a single time. The chain carries TRBV7-9 and TRBJ1-2; D remains unclear. Germline V CDR1 and CDR2: SEHNR, FQNEAQ (reference sequence). CDR3 size: 13 residues. Trimming left V 5 bases short and J 7 bases short, with 14 bases between. CDR3 region: CASSPSATVGYTF. The CDR3 bases are TGTGCCAGCAGCCCCTCGGCGACCGTTGGCTACACCTTC.

The chain has TRBV10-1 and TRBJ2-7; perhaps TRBD1 as D (6 bases). From germline, CDR1 is WNHNN and CDR2 SYGVQD (reference sequence). This CDR3 contains 12 residues. V was cut by 6 bases and J by 7 bases, with 13 bases left in between. CDR3 in amino acids: CASSPQGDEQYF. CDR3 sequence (DNA): TGCGCCAGCAGCCCACAGGGTGATGAGCAGTACTTC.